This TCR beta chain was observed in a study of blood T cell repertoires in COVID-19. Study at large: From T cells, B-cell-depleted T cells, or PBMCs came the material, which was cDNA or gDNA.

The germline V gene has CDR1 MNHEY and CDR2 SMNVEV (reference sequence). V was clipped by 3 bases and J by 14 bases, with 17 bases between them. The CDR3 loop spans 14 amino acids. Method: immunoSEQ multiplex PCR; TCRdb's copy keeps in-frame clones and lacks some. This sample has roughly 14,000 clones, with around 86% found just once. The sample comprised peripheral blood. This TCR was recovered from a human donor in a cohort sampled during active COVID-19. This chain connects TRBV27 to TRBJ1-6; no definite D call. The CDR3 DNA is TGTGCCAGCAGTTTCCAAGCCAAATCTTCTTCCCTCCACTTT. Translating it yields CASSFQAKSSSLHF.